This T cell receptor beta chain was recorded in a study of CD8 T cells in ankylosing spondylitis. In regard to this clonotype: Its matching antigen is unknown.

Study-wide results and caveats: In peripheral blood, disease-linked CD8+ clones occurred at relatively low frequencies. The authors reported significant enrichment of disease-linked clones in matched ankylosing spondylitis synovial fluid.

CDR1 is KGHSH and CDR2 is LQKENI in the germline V gene. The V segment lost 3 bases and the J segment 6 bases; nucleotides outside the gene matches: 4. This CDR3 has 15 amino acids. TCRdb redid the calling of the 5' RACE reads with MiXCR, one entry per CDR3 protein. This table holds about 150,000 distinct CDR3 sequences, under 55% found once. This chain connects TRBV18 to TRBJ2-1; 11 bases fit TRBD2. The sequence derives from a male donor with ankylosing spondylitis. Specimen: synovial fluid, either unsorted or a sorted T cell fraction (not recorded which). Here the CDR3 reads CASSPGLAAGNEQFF. The CDR3 region has the DNA TGTGCCAGCTCACCGGGACTAGCGGCGGGCAATGAGCAGTTCTTC.